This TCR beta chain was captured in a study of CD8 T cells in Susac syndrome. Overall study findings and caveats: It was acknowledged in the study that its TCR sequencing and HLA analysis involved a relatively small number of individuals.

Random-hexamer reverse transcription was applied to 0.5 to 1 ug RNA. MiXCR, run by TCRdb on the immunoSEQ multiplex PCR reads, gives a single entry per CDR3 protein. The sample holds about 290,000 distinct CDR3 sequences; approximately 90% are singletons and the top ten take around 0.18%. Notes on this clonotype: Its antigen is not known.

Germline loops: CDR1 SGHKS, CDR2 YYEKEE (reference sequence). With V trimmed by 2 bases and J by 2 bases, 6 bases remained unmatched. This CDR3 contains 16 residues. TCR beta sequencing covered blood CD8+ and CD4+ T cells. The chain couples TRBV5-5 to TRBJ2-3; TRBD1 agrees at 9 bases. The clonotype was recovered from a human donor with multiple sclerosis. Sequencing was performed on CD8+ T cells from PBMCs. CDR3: CASSFRDRDATDTQYF. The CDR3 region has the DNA TGTGCCAGCAGCTTCCGGGACAGGGACGCCACAGATACGCAGTATTTT.